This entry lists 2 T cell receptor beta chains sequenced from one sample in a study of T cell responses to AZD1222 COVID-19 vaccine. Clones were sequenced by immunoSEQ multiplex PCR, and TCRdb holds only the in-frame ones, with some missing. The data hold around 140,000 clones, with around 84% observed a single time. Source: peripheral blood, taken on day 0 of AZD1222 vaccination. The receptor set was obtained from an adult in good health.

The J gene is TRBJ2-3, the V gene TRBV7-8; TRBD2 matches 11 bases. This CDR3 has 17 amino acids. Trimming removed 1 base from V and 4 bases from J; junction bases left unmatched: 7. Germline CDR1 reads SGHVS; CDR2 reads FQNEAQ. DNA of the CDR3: TGTGCCAGCAGCTTAGAATATCCTAGCGGGGGGTCAGATACGCAGTATTTT. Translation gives CASSLEYPSGGSDTQYF.

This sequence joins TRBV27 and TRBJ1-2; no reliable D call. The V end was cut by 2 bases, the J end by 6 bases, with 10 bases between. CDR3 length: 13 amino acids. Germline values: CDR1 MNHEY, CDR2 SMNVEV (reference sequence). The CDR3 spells CASSLRARDGYTF. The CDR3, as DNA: TGTGCCAGCAGTTTACGGGCCAGAGATGGCTACACCTTC.